This T cell receptor beta chain was retrieved from a study of blood T cell repertoires in COVID-19. The wider study: Samples representing acute and convalescent COVID-19 were sourced from the United States, Italy and Spain. Sources were T cells, B-cell-depleted T cells, or PBMCs; the material itself was cDNA or gDNA.

The length of the CDR3 is 13 residues. Trimming shortened V by 4 bases and J by 7 bases, and 11 bases separated the two germline ends. Germline V gene sequence: CDR1 MNHNY, CDR2 SVGAGI (reference sequence). Assay used: immunoSEQ multiplex PCR; TCRdb lists only in-frame clones, some missing. The sample has about 230,000 clones; roughly 81% are singletons. This sequence joins TRBV6-6 and TRBJ1-5; possible D gene TRBD1, 5 bases. The TCR comes from a man aged 35 to 55 with acute or convalescent COVID-19. Sequenced sample: peripheral blood. The CDR3 nucleotides read TGTGCCAGCAGTTTGGGGGGGGACCAGCCCCAGCATTTT. It is translated as CASSLGGDQPQHF.